The T cell receptor beta chain under discussion was sequenced for a study of OX40 agonist ivuxolimab in advanced cancers. Study summary: Six ivuxolimab dose levels, 0.01 to 10 mg/kg, were given intravenously every 2 weeks.

Sequencing used immunoSEQ multiplex PCR; TCRdb keeps in-frame clones, though not all of them. The sample has approximately 54,000 clones, around 93% seen once; the top ten hold over 7.5%. With regard to this clone: The antigen is undetermined.

Study outcomes and limitations: Mean expanded clone counts were higher in CD8+ than CD4+ T cells.

Germline assignment: CDR1 SGDLS and CDR2 YYNGEE. V lost 2 bases and J lost 5, with 11 bases in between. The CDR3 sequence is 14 residues long. The chain recombines TRBV9 with TRBJ1-5; D is unresolved. The source of this sequence is an adult with an advanced solid tumor such as melanoma, head and neck, liver or kidney cancer. The sample in question was CD4+ or CD8+ T cells sorted from blood, obtained in a trial of the OX40 agonist ivuxolimab. CDR3 amino acids: CASSVHSNDQPQHF. The CDR3 coding sequence is TGTGCCAGCAGCGTTCACAGTAACGATCAGCCCCAGCATTTT.